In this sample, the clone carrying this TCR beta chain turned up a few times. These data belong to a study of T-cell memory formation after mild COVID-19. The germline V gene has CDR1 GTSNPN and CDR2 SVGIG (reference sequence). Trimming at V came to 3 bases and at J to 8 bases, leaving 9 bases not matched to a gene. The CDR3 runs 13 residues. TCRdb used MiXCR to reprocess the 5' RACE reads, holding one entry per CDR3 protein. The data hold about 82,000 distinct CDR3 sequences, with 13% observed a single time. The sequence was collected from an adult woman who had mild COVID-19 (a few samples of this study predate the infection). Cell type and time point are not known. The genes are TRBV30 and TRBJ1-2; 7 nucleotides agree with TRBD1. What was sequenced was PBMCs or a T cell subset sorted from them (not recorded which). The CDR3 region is CAWSATGADGYTF. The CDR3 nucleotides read TGTGCCTGGAGCGCTACAGGGGCTGACGGCTACACCTTC.